This TCR beta chain appears in the sequencing data of a study of T cell responses to AZD1222 COVID-19 vaccine. The CDR3 sequence is 14 residues long. Germline CDR1 and CDR2: MDHEN and SYDVKM. V gave up 3 bases and J gave up 1 base, with 9 bases separating them. On this clone: The target antigen is unknown.

Whole-study findings and limits: Unmutated regions of variants are reportedly targeted by nearly half of spike-specific TCRs. The donors showed a predominance of white British ancestry and of females, with possible underestimation of clonal diversity. At study baseline, merely more than 5 AZD1222 recipients were seropositive.

Sequencing used immunoSEQ multiplex PCR; TCRdb keeps in-frame clones, though not all of them. The table includes under 130,000 clones, nearly 90% detected once. The sequenced sample was peripheral blood, obtained 28 days after the second AZD1222 dose. The chain couples TRBV28 to TRBJ2-5; D possibly corresponds to TRBD1 (5 bases). The sequence was obtained from an adult who received the AZD1222 COVID-19 vaccine. Here the CDR3 reads CASSLPGIQETQYF. The CDR3 bases are TGTGCCAGCAGTTTGCCAGGGATCCAAGAGACCCAGTACTTC.